This TCR beta chain derives from a study of human thymus T cells. Study findings and constraints: Thymic and blood repertoires appeared to carry a bias in their V and J gene usage.

As concerns this clone: The antigen is unknown.

Repertoires were generated with immunoSEQ multiplex PCR, while TCRdb's copy carries only in-frame clones and drops some. The sample shows under 70,000 clones, 94% of them seen only once. In germline, CDR1 is MDHEN, CDR2 SYDVKM. Trimming removed 8 bases from V and 8 bases from J, with 24 bases in between. The CDR3 has 15 amino acids. Those donating were healthy Finnish infants in corrective surgery for congenital heart defects. A roughly 0.45-1 mL peripheral blood aliquot was taken intraoperatively from four of eight donors. Blood DNA came from all available leukocytes, not a fixed cell number. The chain carries TRBV28 and TRBJ1-2, with a possible D match to TRBD1 (6 bases). Sequences were obtained from blood. The source is a boy younger than two with a congenital heart defect but otherwise immunologically healthy. CDR3 in DNA: TGTGCCAGCTTCAGGACAGCCCCTACCCTGCGGGGCTACACCTTC. Amino acids: CASFRTAPTLRGYTF.